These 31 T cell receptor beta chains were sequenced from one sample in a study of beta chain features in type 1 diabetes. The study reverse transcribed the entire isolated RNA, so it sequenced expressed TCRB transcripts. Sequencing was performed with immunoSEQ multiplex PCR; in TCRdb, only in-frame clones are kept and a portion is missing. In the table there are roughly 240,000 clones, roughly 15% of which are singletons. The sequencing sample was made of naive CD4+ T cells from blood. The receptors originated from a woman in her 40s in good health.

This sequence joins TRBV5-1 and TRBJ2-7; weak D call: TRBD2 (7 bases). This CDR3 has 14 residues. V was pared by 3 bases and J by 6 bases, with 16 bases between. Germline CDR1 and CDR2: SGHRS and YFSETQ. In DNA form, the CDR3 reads TGCGCCAGCAGCTGGGGGGGGCGAGGGGGCGAGCAGTACTTC. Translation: CASSWGGRGGEQYF. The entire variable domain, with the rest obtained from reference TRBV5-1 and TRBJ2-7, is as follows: KAGVTQTPRYLIKTRGQQVTLSCSPISGHRSVSWYQQTPGQGLQFLFEYFSETQRNKGNFPGRFSGRQFSNSRSEMNVSTLELGDSALYLCASSWGGRGGEQYFGPGTRLTVT.

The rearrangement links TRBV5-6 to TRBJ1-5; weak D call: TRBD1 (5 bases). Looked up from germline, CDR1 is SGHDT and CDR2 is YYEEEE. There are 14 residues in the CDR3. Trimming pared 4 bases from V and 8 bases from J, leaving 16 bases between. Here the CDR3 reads CASSPGQGDEPQHF. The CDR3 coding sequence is TGTGCCAGCAGCCCCGGGCAGGGCGATGAGCCCCAGCATTTT. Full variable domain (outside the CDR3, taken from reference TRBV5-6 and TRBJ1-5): DAGVTQSPTHLIKTRGQQVTLRCSPKSGHDTVSWYQQALGQGPQFIFQYYEEEERQRGNFPDRFSGHQFPNYSSELNVNALLLGDSALYLCASSPGQGDEPQHFGDGTRLSIL.

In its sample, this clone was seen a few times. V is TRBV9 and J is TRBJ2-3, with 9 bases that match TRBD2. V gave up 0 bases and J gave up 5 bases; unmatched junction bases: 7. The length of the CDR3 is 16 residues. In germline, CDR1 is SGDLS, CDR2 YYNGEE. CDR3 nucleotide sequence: TGTGCCAGCAGCGTAGATGAGCGGGGGGCAGGAGATACGCAGTATTTT. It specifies CASSVDERGAGDTQYF.

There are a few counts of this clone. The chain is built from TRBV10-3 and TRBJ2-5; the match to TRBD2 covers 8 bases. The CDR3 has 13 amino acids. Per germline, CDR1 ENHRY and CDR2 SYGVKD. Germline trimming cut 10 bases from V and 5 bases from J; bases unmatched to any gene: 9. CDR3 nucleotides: TGTGCCACCGGGGGGGGTGGCTTGGAGACCCAGTACTTC. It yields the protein CATGGGGLETQYF.

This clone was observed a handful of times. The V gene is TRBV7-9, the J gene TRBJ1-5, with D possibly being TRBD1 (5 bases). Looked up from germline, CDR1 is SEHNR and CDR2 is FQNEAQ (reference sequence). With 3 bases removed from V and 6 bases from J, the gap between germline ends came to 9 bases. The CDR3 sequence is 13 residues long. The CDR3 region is CASSFGAGQPQHF. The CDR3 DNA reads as TGTGCCAGCAGCTTTGGGGCAGGTCAGCCCCAGCATTTT.

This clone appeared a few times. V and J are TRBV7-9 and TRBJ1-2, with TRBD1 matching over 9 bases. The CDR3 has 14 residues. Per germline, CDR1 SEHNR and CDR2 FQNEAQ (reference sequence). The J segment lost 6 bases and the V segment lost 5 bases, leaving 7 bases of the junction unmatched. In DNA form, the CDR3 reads TGTGCCAGCAGCCCTAAGGGGACAGGGCATGGCTACACCTTC. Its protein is CASSPKGTGHGYTF. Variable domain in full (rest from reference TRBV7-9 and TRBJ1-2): DTGVSQNPRHKITKRGQNVTFRCDPISEHNRLYWYRQTLGQGPEFLTYFQNEAQLEKSRLLSDRFSAERPKGSFSTLEIQRTEQGDSAMYLCASSPKGTGHGYTFGSGTRLTVV.

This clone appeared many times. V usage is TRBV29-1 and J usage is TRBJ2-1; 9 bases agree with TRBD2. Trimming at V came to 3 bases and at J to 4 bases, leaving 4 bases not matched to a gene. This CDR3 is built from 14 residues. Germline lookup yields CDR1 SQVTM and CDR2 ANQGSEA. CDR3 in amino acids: CSVEVAGVYNEQFF. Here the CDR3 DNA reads TGCAGCGTTGAGGTAGCGGGGGTGTACAATGAGCAGTTCTTC.

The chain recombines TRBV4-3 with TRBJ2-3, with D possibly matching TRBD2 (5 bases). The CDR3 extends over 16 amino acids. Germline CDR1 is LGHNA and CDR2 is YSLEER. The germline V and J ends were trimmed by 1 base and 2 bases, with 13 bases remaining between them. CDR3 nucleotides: TGCGCCAGCAGCCAAGGGGGAGACCGGCTCACAGATACGCAGTATTTT. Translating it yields CASSQGGDRLTDTQYF.

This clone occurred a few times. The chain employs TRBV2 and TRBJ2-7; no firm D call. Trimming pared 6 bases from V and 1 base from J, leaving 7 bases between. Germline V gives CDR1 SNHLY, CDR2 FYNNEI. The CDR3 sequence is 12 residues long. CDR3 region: CASRGESYEQYF. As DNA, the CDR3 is TGTGCCAGCAGGGGCGAGTCCTACGAGCAGTACTTC.

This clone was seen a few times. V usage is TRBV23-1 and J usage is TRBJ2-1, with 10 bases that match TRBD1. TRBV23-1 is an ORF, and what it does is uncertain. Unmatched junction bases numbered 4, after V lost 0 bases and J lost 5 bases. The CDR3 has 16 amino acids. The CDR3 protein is CASSQSGTGAHNEQFF. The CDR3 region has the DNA TGCGCCAGCAGTCAATCGGGGACAGGGGCACACAATGAGCAGTTCTTC.

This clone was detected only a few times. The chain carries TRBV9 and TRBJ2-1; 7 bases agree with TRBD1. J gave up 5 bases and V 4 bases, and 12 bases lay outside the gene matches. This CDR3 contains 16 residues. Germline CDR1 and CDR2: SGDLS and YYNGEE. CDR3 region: CASSPYLGQGDNEQFF. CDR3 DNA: TGTGCCAGCAGCCCGTACCTGGGGCAGGGGGACAATGAGCAGTTCTTC.

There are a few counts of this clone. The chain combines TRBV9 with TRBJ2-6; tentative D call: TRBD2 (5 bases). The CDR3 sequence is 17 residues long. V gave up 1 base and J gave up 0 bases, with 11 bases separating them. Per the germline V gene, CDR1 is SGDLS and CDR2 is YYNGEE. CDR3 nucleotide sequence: TGTGCCAGCAGCGTAACGGGGTCGGCCTCTGGGGCCAACGTCCTGACTTTC. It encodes CASSVTGSASGANVLTF.

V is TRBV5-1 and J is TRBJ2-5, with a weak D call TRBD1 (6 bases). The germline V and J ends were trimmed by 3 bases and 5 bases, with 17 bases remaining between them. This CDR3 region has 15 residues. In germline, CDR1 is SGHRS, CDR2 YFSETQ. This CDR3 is CASSSVGATRETQYF. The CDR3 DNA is TGCGCCAGCAGCTCCGTGGGGGCCACGAGGGAGACCCAGTACTTC.

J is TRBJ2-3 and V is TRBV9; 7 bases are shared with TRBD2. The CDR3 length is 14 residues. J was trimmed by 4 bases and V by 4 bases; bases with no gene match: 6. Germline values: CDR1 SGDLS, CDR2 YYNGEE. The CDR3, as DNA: TGTGCCAGCAGCTATAGACTAGCCCCAGATACGCAGTATTTT. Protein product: CASSYRLAPDTQYF.

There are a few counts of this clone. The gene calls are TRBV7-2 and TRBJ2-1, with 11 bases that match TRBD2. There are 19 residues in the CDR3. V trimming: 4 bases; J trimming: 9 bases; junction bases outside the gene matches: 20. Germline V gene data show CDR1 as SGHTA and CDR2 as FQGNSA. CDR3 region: CASSSLAGDTNPASGEQFF. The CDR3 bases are TGTGCCAGCAGCTCACTAGCGGGGGACACGAACCCGGCCTCCGGTGAGCAGTTCTTC.

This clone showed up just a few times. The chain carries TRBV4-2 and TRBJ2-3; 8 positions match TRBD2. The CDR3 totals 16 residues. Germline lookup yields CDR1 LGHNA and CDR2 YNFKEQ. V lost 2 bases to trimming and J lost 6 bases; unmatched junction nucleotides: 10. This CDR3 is CASSQHGGAEVDTQYF. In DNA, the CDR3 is TGTGCCAGCAGCCAACACGGGGGGGCGGAGGTCGATACGCAGTATTTT.

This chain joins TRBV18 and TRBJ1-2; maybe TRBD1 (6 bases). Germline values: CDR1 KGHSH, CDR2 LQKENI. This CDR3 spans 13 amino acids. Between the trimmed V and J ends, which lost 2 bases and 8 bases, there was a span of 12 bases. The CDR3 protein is CASSPVEGHGYTF. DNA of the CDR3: TGTGCCAGCTCACCAGTCGAGGGACACGGCTACACCTTC.

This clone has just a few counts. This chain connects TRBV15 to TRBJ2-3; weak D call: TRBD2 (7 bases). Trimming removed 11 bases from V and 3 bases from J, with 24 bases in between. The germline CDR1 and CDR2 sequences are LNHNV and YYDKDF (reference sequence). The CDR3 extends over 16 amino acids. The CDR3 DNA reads TGTGCCCCCTTTAACCCGCGGGGGCCGGCGACAGATACGCAGTATTTT. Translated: CAPFNPRGPATDTQYF.

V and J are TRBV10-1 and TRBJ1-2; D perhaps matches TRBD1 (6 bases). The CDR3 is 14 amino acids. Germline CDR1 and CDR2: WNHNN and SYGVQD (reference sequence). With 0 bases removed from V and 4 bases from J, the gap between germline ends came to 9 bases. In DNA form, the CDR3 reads TGCGCCAGCAGTGAGTCTCGAGGGGGCTATGGCTACACCTTC. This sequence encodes CASSESRGGYGYTF.

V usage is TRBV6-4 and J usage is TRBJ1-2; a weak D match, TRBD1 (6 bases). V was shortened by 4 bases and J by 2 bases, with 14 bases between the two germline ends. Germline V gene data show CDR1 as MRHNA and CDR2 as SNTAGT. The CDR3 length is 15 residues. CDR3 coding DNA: TGTGCCAGCAGTGCCTCCAGGGGCTTCAACTATGGCTACACCTTC. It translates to CASSASRGFNYGYTF.

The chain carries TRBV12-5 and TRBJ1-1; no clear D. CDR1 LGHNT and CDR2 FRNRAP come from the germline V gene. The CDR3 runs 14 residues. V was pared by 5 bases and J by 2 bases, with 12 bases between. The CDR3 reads CASGPRVFNTEAFF. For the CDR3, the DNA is TGTGCTAGTGGTCCCCGGGTCTTTAACACTGAAGCTTTCTTT.

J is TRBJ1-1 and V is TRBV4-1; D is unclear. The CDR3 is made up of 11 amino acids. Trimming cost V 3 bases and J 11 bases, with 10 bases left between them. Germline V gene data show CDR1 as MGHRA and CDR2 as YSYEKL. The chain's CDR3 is CASSQQRRAFF. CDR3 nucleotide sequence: TGCGCCAGCAGCCAGCAGCGAAGGGCTTTCTTT.

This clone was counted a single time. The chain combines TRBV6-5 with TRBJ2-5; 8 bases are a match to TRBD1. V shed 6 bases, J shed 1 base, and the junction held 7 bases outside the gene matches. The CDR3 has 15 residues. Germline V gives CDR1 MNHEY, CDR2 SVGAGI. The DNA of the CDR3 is TGTGCCAGCAGCCGGGACAGGATGGGCCAAGAGACCCAGTACTTC. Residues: CASSRDRMGQETQYF.

The CDR3 region has the DNA TGTGCCAGCTCCCGTGGCGGGACAGAATACGAGCAGTACTTC. This encodes CASSRGGTEYEQYF. The chain has TRBV18 and TRBJ2-7; D possibly corresponds to TRBD1 (7 bases). Germline V gene sequence: CDR1 KGHSH, CDR2 LQKENI. Trimming removed 6 bases at V and 4 bases at J, with 16 bases between. This CDR3 region has 14 residues.

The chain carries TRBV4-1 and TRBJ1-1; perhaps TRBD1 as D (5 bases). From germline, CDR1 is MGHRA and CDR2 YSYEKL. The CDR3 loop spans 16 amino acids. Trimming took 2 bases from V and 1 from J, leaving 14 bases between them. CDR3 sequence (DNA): TGCGCCAGCAGCCAACCTAAGGGGTTTAGGAACACTGAAGCTTTCTTT. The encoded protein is CASSQPKGFRNTEAFF.

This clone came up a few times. Here the CDR3 DNA reads TGCGCCAGCAGCTGGGGACAGGGGCAGGAGCAGTACTTC. This codes for CASSWGQGQEQYF. J is TRBJ2-7 and V is TRBV5-1; 10 bases map to TRBD1. The J segment lost 7 bases and the V segment lost 3 bases, leaving 4 bases of the junction unmatched. Germline V gene data show CDR1 as SGHRS and CDR2 as YFSETQ. The CDR3 is 13 residues long.

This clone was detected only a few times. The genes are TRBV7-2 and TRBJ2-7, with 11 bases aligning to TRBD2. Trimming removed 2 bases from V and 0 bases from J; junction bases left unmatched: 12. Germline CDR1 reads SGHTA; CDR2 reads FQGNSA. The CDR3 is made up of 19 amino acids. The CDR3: CASSLPPRLAGGLSYEQYF. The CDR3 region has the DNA TGTGCCAGCAGCTTACCCCCCCGGCTAGCGGGGGGTCTCTCCTACGAGCAGTACTTC.

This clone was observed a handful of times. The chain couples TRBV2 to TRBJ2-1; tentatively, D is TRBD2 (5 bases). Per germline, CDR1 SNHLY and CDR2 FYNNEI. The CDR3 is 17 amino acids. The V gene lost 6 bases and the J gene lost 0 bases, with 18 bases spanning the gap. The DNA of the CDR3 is TGTGCCAGCAGACCGACCGAACTAGGTATCTCCTACAATGAGCAGTTCTTC. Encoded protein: CASRPTELGISYNEQFF.

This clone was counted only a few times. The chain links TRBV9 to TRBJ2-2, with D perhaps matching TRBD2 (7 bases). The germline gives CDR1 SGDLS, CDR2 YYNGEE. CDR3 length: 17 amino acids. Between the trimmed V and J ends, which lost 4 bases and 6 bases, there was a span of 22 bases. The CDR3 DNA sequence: TGTGCCAGCAGCTTTTCGACGGGGGGCCTAATCGCCGGGGAGCTGTTTTTT. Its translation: CASSFSTGGLIAGELFF. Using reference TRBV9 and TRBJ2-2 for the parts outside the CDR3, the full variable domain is DSGVTQTPKHLITATGQRVTLRCSPRSGDLSVYWYQQSLDQGLQFLIQYYNGEERAKGNILERFSAQQFPDLHSELNLSSLELGDSALYFCASSFSTGGLIAGELFFGEGSRLTVL.

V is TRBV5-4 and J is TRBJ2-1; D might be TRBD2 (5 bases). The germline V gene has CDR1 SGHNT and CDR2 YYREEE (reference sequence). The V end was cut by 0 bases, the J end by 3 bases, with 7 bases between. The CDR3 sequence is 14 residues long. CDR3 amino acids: CASSLARVYNEQFF. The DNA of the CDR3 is TGTGCCAGCAGCTTGGCGCGGGTCTACAATGAGCAGTTCTTC.

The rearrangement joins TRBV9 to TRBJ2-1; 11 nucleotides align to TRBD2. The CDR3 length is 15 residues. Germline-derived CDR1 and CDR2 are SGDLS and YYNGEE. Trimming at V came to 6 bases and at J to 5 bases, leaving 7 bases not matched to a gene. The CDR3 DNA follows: TGTGCCAGCACCAAGACTAGCGGGGAGGACAATGAGCAGTTCTTC. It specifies CASTKTSGEDNEQFF.